This T cell receptor (beta chain) was obtained from a study of radiotherapy plus CTLA-4 blockade in lung cancer. Looking at the study overall: Objective response was observed in about 19% of patients, and disease control in approximately 33%.

People whose metastatic non-small-cell lung cancer was chemo-refractory got focal radiation along with CTLA-4 blockade by ipilimumab. Generated by immunoSEQ multiplex PCR, the TCRdb table keeps only in-frame clones and is missing some. The table has more than 90,000 clones, about 90% seen once; the top ten hold nearly 5%. Study-wide findings and caveats: There was expansion of tumor-derived TCR clones in blood after radiotherapy plus ipilimumab.

Concerning this clone: The antigen is not known.

Germline trimming cut 1 base from V and 3 bases from J; bases unmatched to any gene: 7. The CDR3 extends over 16 amino acids. Germline V lookup: CDR1 SEHNR, CDR2 FQNEAQ (reference sequence). This receptor was taken from a human donor with non-small cell lung cancer that progressed on radiotherapy plus ipilimumab. Material: peripheral blood, obtained from a patient treated with radiotherapy plus ipilimumab. This chain links TRBV7-9 with TRBJ2-3; the match to TRBD1 covers 7 bases. This CDR3 is CASSLVRQGITDTQYF. CDR3 DNA: TGTGCCAGCAGCTTAGTCCGACAGGGTATTACAGATACGCAGTATTTT.